This TCR gamma chain stems from a study of gamma delta lymphoproliferative disorders and STAT genes (dated by TCRdb to the late 2010s). Broadly, across the study: The LymphoTrack Dx TCRG Assay was used to build gamma-chain libraries from a minimum of 50 ng of genomic DNA. Because no corresponding Invivoscribe delta assay was available, delta-chain libraries were prepared according to the EuroClonality-NGS working group standard operating procedure. Within a larger immunophenotypic and STAT-mutation study, TCR gamma and delta CDR3 repertoires were profiled by deep sequencing in Tgammadelta lymphoproliferative disease patients and healthy controls. To confirm results, a couple of gamma-chain samples and every delta-chain sample were sequenced twice. The investigation overall reported the following: Nearly all major patient gamma and delta clonotypes were public, shared with at least one healthy donor; only two gamma clonotypes were private to disease. The authors noted that NGS specificity may be reduced at low frequencies, so the public or private nature of leukemic clones needs confirmation. Control T cells were likely spread across varied maturation stages, whereas leukemic cells were skewed toward terminal effectors, which potentially limits comparisons between patients and controls. In whole-repertoire clustering, patient gamma repertoires grouped separately from healthy controls, whereas delta repertoires showed no separation between groups.

To note about this clone: Its antigen is still unknown. No base qualities exist here, and no much larger clone lies one base off it.

Relative to germline, V is missing 6 bases and J is missing 7 bases, with 8 bases of the junction outside any gene match. From the cysteine through the phenylalanine, the CDR3 covers 13 amino acids. Only the CDR3 region is kept as DNA, spanning 39 bases read in frame from base 1. From a lookup of the germline V gene, CDR1 and CDR2 are EGSNGY and YDSYNSKV. In both library preparation methods, multiplex PCR was run with primers aimed at the conserved V and J regions of the TCR genes. Amplicons were purified, pooled and sequenced on an Illumina MiSeq platform. In the original analysis: V(D)J alignment, clonotype assembly and translation were handled by MiXCR, while functionality assessment and CDR3 repertoire analyses were done with VDJtools. The IMGT definition of CDR3 was applied, and only productive sequences using functional genes were analyzed, with ORF genes and pseudogenes left out. A custom Python script was used to look across all patients and controls for identical amino acid CDR3s belonging to major clonotypes, meaning those with a frequency of >=5%. A one-sided non-parametric Wilcoxon test was used to compare clonotype frequencies between patients and controls. TCRdb called clones from the public reads with CATT, and repeated DNA sequences were later combined into one row. TCRdb assigned the V and J calls; the authors' analysis was not used. Here the sample has a few thousand gamma-chain clones; 6% to 9% occur a single time. The ten top clones hold less than 3% of the sample.

Genomic DNA from peripheral blood mononuclear cells isolated from patients and controls was used for TCR sequencing. Controls were some 23 healthy adult blood donors, with a median age of about 70 years and 12 males and some 11 females, matched to patients for age and sex. Sequencing input: blood. Recombination linked TRGV2 to TRGJP2. TCRdb leaves out the J gene; it was filled in here by matching the DNA to germline. The sequence came from a human donor in good health. The encoded CDR3 is CATWTGNDWIKTF. At the DNA level, the sequence is TGTGCCACCTGGACGGGCAATGATTGGATCAAGACGTTT.